Given below is one T cell receptor beta chain in context. As yet, its antigen is unknown. Its ends do not fully match the called genes, so a read error is possible. Tagging with unique molecular identifiers was applied to individual cDNA molecules. TCRdb passed the 5' RACE reads through MiXCR, listing each CDR3 protein once. The sample consists of approximately 42,000 distinct CDR3 sequences, approximately 7.1% of them appearing once. This entry belongs to a study of early T cells in non-severe SARS-CoV-2 infection. Study summary: The sequenced material was bulk RNA from unsorted whole blood, and its chains were unpaired. Whole-study results and caveats: There was a bias toward anti-spike CD8 responses in VDJdb matching, which missed private and CD4 specificities.

Germline V gene sequence: CDR1 SGHDT, CDR2 YYEEEE. This CDR3 is built from 15 residues. The sample was whole blood. The gene calls are TRBV5-6 and TRBJ2-7; 7 bases map to TRBD1. The TCR comes from an adult who was a healthcare worker with PCR-confirmed SARS-CoV-2 infection or an uninfected control (not recorded which). The CDR3, as DNA: TGTGCCAGCAGCCTGACAGGGCCGAGCTCCTACGAGCAGTACTTT. Amino acids: CASSLTGPSSYEQYF.